Listed below are T cell receptor beta chains from one sample, sequenced in a study of tumor and adjacent non-tumor tissue in lung cancer. MiXCR, applied by TCRdb to the multiplex PCR reads, yields one record per CDR3 protein. Of some 78,000 distinct CDR3 sequences listed, 80% were seen once; the top ten hold about an eighth. Material: lung tumor tissue. The receptors originated from a woman between 45 and 65 years old with non-small cell lung cancer. Each CDR3 is given with its conserved first and last residue. D genes are given only for firm matches. Expanded clones are given a class, and other clones once, few, many or no size at all.

v_gene: TRBV11-1
j_gene: TRBJ2-3
abundance: .
d_gene: TRBD1
CDR3aa: CASRVTGMDTQLF
CDR3nt: TGTGCCAGTAGAGTGACAGGGATGGATACGCAGTTATTT

v_gene: TRBV10-2
j_gene: TRBJ2-4
abundance: .
d_gene: .
CDR3aa: CASSETAVIAKNIQYF
CDR3nt: TGCGCCAGCAGTGAGACGGCCGTAATAGCCAAAAACATTCAGTACTTC

v_gene: TRBV6-1
j_gene: TRBJ2-4
abundance: many
d_gene: .
CDR3aa: CASSDRVPLPNIQYF
CDR3nt: TGTGCCAGCAGTGACAGGGTTCCTCTGCCAAACATTCAGTACTTC

v_gene: TRBV5-4
j_gene: TRBJ2-5
abundance: many
d_gene: TRBD1
CDR3aa: CASSPWTGHQETQYF
CDR3nt: TGTGCCAGCAGCCCCTGGACAGGACATCAAGAGACCCAGTACTTC

v_gene: TRBV5-1
j_gene: TRBJ1-6
abundance: .
d_gene: TRBD1
CDR3aa: CASSDGQGLRDSPPHF
CDR3nt: TGCGCCAGCAGCGACGGACAGGGTTTGAGGGATTCACCCCCCCACTTT

v_gene: TRBV28
j_gene: TRBJ2-7
abundance: once
d_gene: .
CDR3aa: CASSSSGQLSYELYF
CDR3nt: TGTGCCAGCAGTTCGTCCGGACAGCTATCCTACGAGCTGTATTTC

v_gene: TRBV29-1
j_gene: TRBJ2-5
abundance: .
d_gene: TRBD2
CDR3aa: CSAEGGSKTQYF
CDR3nt: TGTAGCGCTGAAGGCGGGAGCAAGACCCAGTACTTC

v_gene: TRBV12-3/TRBV12-4
j_gene: TRBJ2-3
abundance: few
d_gene: TRBD1
CDR3aa: CVSSFRGLSDTQYF
CDR3nt: TGTGTCAGCAGCTTCAGGGGGTTGTCAGATACGCAGTATTTT

v_gene: TRBV11-2
j_gene: TRBJ2-5
abundance: .
d_gene: TRBD2
CDR3aa: CTSSFAGGPETQHF
CDR3nt: TGTACCAGCAGTTTCGCGGGAGGGCCGGAGACCCAGCACTTC

v_gene: TRBV11-1
j_gene: TRBJ2-3
abundance: few
d_gene: .
CDR3aa: CTSRGTGMDTQYF
CDR3nt: TGTACCAGCAGAGGAACAGGGATGGATACACAGTATTTT

v_gene: TRBV6-6
j_gene: TRBJ2-5
abundance: .
d_gene: .
CDR3aa: CVSSTPAQETQYF
CDR3nt: TGTGTCAGCAGCACCCCAGCACAAGAGACCCAGTACTTC

v_gene: TRBV4-3
j_gene: TRBJ2-1
abundance: .
d_gene: .
CDR3aa: CASSQEFSVRASSYNEQFF
CDR3nt: TGCGCCAGCAGCCAAGAATTTAGCGTGAGGGCGAGCTCCTACAATGAGCAGTTCTTC

v_gene: TRBV29-1
j_gene: TRBJ1-1
abundance: .
d_gene: .
CDR3aa: CSLTGTVNTEAFF
CDR3nt: TGCAGCCTGACCGGGACGGTTAACACTGAAGCTTTCTTT

v_gene: TRBV6-5
j_gene: TRBJ2-2
abundance: .
d_gene: .
CDR3aa: CASGWDKGYAGELFF
CDR3nt: TGTGCCAGCGGATGGGACAAGGGCTACGCCGGGGAGCTGTTTTTT

v_gene: TRBV20-1
j_gene: TRBJ1-5
abundance: .
d_gene: .
CDR3aa: CITSPQGDQPQHF
CDR3nt: TGCATTACTAGCCCGCAGGGCGATCAGCCCCAGCATTTT

v_gene: TRBV29-1
j_gene: TRBJ2-7
abundance: .
d_gene: .
CDR3aa: CSVTIKDEIYERYF
CDR3nt: TGCAGCGTTACCATAAAGGACGAAATCTACGAGCGGTACTTC

v_gene: TRBV24-1
j_gene: TRBJ2-1
abundance: .
d_gene: .
CDR3aa: CATSDSTLTGALNELFF
CDR3nt: TGTGCCACCAGTGATTCCACACTAACGGGAGCTCTCAATGAGCTGTTCTTC

v_gene: TRBV11-2
j_gene: TRBJ1-2
abundance: .
d_gene: .
CDR3aa: CASSITRTSYGYTF
CDR3nt: TGTGCCAGCAGCATAACACGTACTAGCTATGGCTATACCTTC

v_gene: TRBV4-3
j_gene: TRBJ2-3
abundance: .
d_gene: TRBD2
CDR3aa: CASSPRLAVGRADTQFF
CDR3nt: TGTGCCAGCAGCCCCCGACTAGCGGTAGGAAGGGCAGATACGCAGTTTTTT

v_gene: TRBV20-1
j_gene: TRBJ1-4
abundance: .
d_gene: .
CDR3aa: CSVGDPIEGQGEKLFF
CDR3nt: TGCAGTGTTGGAGACCCCATTGAGGGGCAGGGCGAAAAACTGTTTTTT

v_gene: TRBV20-1
j_gene: TRBJ2-1
abundance: .
d_gene: .
CDR3aa: CTPRKRTATYYNEQFF
CDR3nt: TGCACTCCTAGAAAAAGGACAGCGACGTATTACAATGAGCAGTTCTTC

v_gene: TRBV5-1
j_gene: TRBJ2-2
abundance: many
d_gene: .
CDR3aa: CASSRGADPTGELFF
CDR3nt: TGCGCCAGCAGCCGGGGGGCGGACCCCACCGGGGAGCTGTTTTTT

v_gene: TRBV4-1
j_gene: TRBJ2-3
abundance: .
d_gene: .
CDR3aa: CTSSKGDTQYF
CDR3nt: TGCACCAGCAGCAAGGGAGATACGCAGTATTTT

v_gene: TRBV11-2
j_gene: TRBJ2-2
abundance: .
d_gene: .
CDR3aa: CASGRNWDAGEPFF
CDR3nt: TGTGCCAGCGGCAGAAACTGGGACGCCGGGGAGCCGTTTTTT

v_gene: TRBV11-2
j_gene: TRBJ2-1
abundance: .
d_gene: .
CDR3aa: CASNKGGRGYNERFF
CDR3nt: TGTGCCAGCAACAAAGGGGGAAGGGGCTATAATGAGCGGTTCTTC

v_gene: TRBV11-1
j_gene: TRBJ2-3
abundance: few
d_gene: .
CDR3aa: CASRGAGMDTQYF
CDR3nt: TGTGCCAGTAGAGGGGCTGGGATGGATACGCAGTATTTT

v_gene: TRBV11-2
j_gene: TRBJ2-7
abundance: .
d_gene: .
CDR3aa: CPSSFGSRVTYEQYF
CDR3nt: TGTCCCAGCAGCTTCGGGTCAAGGGTTACCTACGAGCAGTACTTC

v_gene: TRBV6-1
j_gene: TRBJ2-2
abundance: .
d_gene: .
CDR3aa: CASRWDGHTGELFF
CDR3nt: TGTGCCAGCAGGTGGGACGGGCATACCGGGGAGCTGTTTTTT

v_gene: TRBV5-4
j_gene: TRBJ2-3
abundance: .
d_gene: .
CDR3aa: CASNPDVPDTQYF
CDR3nt: TGTGCCAGCAACCCAGACGTACCAGATACGCAGTATTTT

v_gene: TRBV18
j_gene: TRBJ2-7
abundance: .
d_gene: TRBD1
CDR3aa: CASSPGTGLGEHYF
CDR3nt: TGTGCCAGCTCACCGGGGACAGGCCTAGGCGAGCACTACTTC

v_gene: TRBV6-1
j_gene: TRBJ2-1
abundance: .
d_gene: .
CDR3aa: CASSDPGFHKISSYNEQFF
CDR3nt: TGTGCCAGCAGTGACCCAGGATTCCATAAGATAAGCTCCTACAATGAGCAGTTCTTC

v_gene: TRBV4-2
j_gene: TRBJ2-7
abundance: .
d_gene: TRBD1
CDR3aa: CASSHEEGAGYEQYF
CDR3nt: TGTGCCAGCAGCCATGAAGAGGGGGCTGGTTACGAGCAATACTTC

v_gene: TRBV20-1
j_gene: TRBJ2-7
abundance: .
d_gene: .
CDR3aa: CSARIMGEQYF
CDR3nt: TGCAGTGCTAGGATAATGGGCGAACAGTATTTC

v_gene: TRBV11-2
j_gene: TRBJ2-2
abundance: .
d_gene: .
CDR3aa: CVSSRAAAAGKLFF
CDR3nt: TGTGTCAGCAGCCGCGCTGCGGCGGCCGGGAAGCTGTTTTTT

v_gene: TRBV20-1
j_gene: TRBJ2-5
abundance: .
d_gene: TRBD1
CDR3aa: CSAAWTGYRETQYF
CDR3nt: TGCAGTGCTGCCTGGACAGGGTACCGGGAGACCCAGTACTTC

v_gene: TRBV20-1
j_gene: TRBJ1-2
abundance: .
d_gene: .
CDR3aa: CSARGGLNEDGYTF
CDR3nt: TGCAGTGCTAGAGGGGGACTCAACGAGGATGGCTACACCTTC

v_gene: TRBV10-3
j_gene: TRBJ2-7
abundance: .
d_gene: .
CDR3aa: CGISEPSYVQYF
CDR3nt: TGTGGCATCAGTGAGCCCAGCTACGTGCAGTACTTC